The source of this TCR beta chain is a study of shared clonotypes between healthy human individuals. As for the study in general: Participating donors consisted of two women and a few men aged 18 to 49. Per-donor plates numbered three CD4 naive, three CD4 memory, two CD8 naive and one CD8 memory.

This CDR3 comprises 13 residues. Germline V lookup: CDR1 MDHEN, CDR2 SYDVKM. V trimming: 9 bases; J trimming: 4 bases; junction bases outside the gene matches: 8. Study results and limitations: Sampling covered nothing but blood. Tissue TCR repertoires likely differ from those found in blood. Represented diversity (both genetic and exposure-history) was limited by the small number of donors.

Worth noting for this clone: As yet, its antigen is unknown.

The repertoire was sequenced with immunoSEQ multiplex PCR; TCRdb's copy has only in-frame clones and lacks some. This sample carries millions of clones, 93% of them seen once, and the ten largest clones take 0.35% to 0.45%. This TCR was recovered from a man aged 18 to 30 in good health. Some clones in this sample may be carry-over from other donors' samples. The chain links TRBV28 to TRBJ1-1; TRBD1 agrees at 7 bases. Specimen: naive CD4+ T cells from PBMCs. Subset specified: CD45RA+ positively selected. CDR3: CASAGGLGTEAFF. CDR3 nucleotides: TGTGCCAGTGCAGGGGGATTAGGCACTGAAGCTTTCTTT.